The 20 T cell receptor beta chains below come from one sample, sequenced in a study of OX40 agonist ivuxolimab in advanced cancers. Only in-frame clones appear in the TCRdb table, and some are missing; sequencing was by immunoSEQ multiplex PCR. The sample consists of over 45,000 clones, about four fifths of them appearing once. Sequenced here: CD4+ or CD8+ T cells sorted from blood, sampled in a trial of the OX40 agonist ivuxolimab. All receptors derive from an adult with an advanced solid tumor such as melanoma, head and neck, liver or kidney cancer.

The genes are TRBV5-4 and TRBJ2-3, with TRBD2 identical over 9 bases. Germline CDR1 reads SGHNT; CDR2 reads YYREEE (reference sequence). The trim removed 0 bases at V and 2 bases at J, leaving 7 bases unmatched. The CDR3 sequence is 17 residues long. CDR3: CASSLGLAGLDTDTQYF. The CDR3 DNA is TGTGCCAGCAGCTTGGGGCTAGCGGGATTGGACACAGATACGCAGTATTTT.

This chain uses TRBV28 with TRBJ1-1; 8 bases line up with TRBD1. Losses at the gene ends were 3 bases for V and 6 bases for J; bases not matched to a gene: 6. This CDR3 has 14 residues. The germline gives CDR1 MDHEN, CDR2 SYDVKM. The CDR3: CASSFTGTGAEAFF. DNA for the CDR3: TGTGCCAGCAGTTTTACCGGGACAGGCGCTGAAGCTTTCTTT.

The genes are TRBV7-9 and TRBJ2-3, with D tentatively TRBD2 (6 bases). In germline, CDR1 is SEHNR, CDR2 FQNEAQ (reference sequence). Trimming pared 5 bases from V and 5 bases from J, leaving 14 bases between. There are 14 residues in the CDR3. CDR3 in amino acids: CASSRRGVGDTQYF. The DNA for the CDR3 is TGTGCCAGCAGCCGCCGCGGGGTAGGAGATACGCAGTATTTT.

A single count supports this clone. V usage is TRBV4-1 and J usage is TRBJ2-4; a possible D gene is TRBD1 (6 bases). Trimming cost V 4 bases and J 0 bases, with 16 bases left between them. Germline-derived CDR1 and CDR2 are MGHRA and YSYEKL. This CDR3 is built from 17 residues. The CDR3 is CASSRLLDREAKNIQYF. The CDR3 bases are TGCGCCAGCAGCCGCTTATTGGACAGAGAAGCCAAAAACATTCAGTACTTC.

This clone was observed a single time. The V call is TRBV28, the J call TRBJ1-4, with 8 bases identical to TRBD1. The CDR3 sequence is 14 residues long. Germline-derived CDR1 and CDR2 are MDHEN and SYDVKM. V was clipped by 2 bases and J by 8 bases; unmatched bases: 4. The CDR3 here is CASSLIQGGEKLFF. The CDR3 DNA is TGTGCCAGCAGTTTAATACAGGGGGGGGAAAAACTGTTTTTT.

J is TRBJ2-6 and V is TRBV11-1; no firm D call. The CDR3 loop spans 15 amino acids. V shed 1 base and J shed 2 bases, with 6 bases lying between them. Germline lookup yields CDR1 SGHAT and CDR2 FQDESV (reference sequence). The CDR3 protein is CASSLEGAGANVLTF. The CDR3 DNA reads TGTGCCAGCAGCTTAGAGGGTGCTGGGGCCAACGTCCTGACTTTC.

The genes are TRBV18 and TRBJ1-1; 9 bases fit TRBD1. This CDR3 is built from 14 residues. The V gene end was trimmed by 4 bases and the J gene end by 1 base; junction bases not matched to a gene: 1. Germline-derived CDR1 and CDR2 are KGHSH and LQKENI. The CDR3 coding sequence is TGTGCCAGCTCACGGGACAGGGCGAACACTGAAGCTTTCTTT. This gives the protein CASSRDRANTEAFF.

About this clone: A much larger clone sits a single nucleotide away, making a read error possible. This sequence joins TRBV19 and TRBJ2-5; TRBD2 might be the D (7 bases). From germline, CDR1 is LNHDA and CDR2 SQIVND (reference sequence). The CDR3 covers 16 residues. The CDR3 DNA sequence: TGTGTCAGTAGTCCCTGGGGGCGGGGGAACCAAGAGACCCAGTACTTC. Residues: CVSSPWGRGNQETQYF. Supplemented by reference TRBV19 and TRBJ2-5, the full variable domain reads DGGITQSPKYLFRKEGQNVTLSCEQNLNHDAMYWYRQDPGQGLRLIYYSQIVNDFQKGDIAEGYSVSREKKESFPLTVTSAQKNPTAFYLCVSSPWGRGNQETQYFGPGTRLLVL.

This sequence joins TRBV7-6 and TRBJ2-5, with 11 bases identical to TRBD2. V gave up 3 bases and J gave up 4 bases; unmatched junction bases: 4. CDR3 size: 15 residues. The V gene's germline CDR1 is SGHVS and CDR2 FNYEAQ. This chain's CDR3 is CASSLGTSGGETQYF. The CDR3 coding sequence is TGTGCCAGCAGCTTGGGGACTAGCGGTGGAGAGACCCAGTACTTC. Supplemented by reference TRBV7-6 and TRBJ2-5, the full variable domain reads GAGVSQSPRYKVTKRGQDVALRCDPISGHVSLYWYRQALGQGPEFLTYFNYEAQQDKSGLPNDRFSAERPEGSISTLTIQRTEQRDSAMYRCASSLGTSGGETQYFGPGTRLLVL.

J is TRBJ1-1 and V is TRBV4-1, with D perhaps matching TRBD1 (5 bases). CDR3 size: 18 residues. The V gene lost 3 bases and the J gene lost 0 bases, with 20 bases spanning the gap. CDR1 MGHRA and CDR2 YSYEKL come from the germline V gene. The CDR3 nucleotides are TGCGCCAGCAGCCAGAACCCCTCCGCCCAGGGTCTGAACACTGAAGCTTTCTTT. The encoded protein is CASSQNPSAQGLNTEAFF.

The CDR3 spells CASSVVGPPPTGELFF. The CDR3 DNA sequence: TGTGCCAGCAGCGTAGTAGGTCCCCCCCCCACCGGGGAGCTGTTTTTT. This sequence joins TRBV9 and TRBJ2-2; unclear D gene. Germline CDR1 SGDLS, CDR2 YYNGEE. V was trimmed by 0 bases and J by 4 bases, leaving 13 bases between them. The CDR3 sequence is 16 residues long.

This clone was detected only once. The chain couples TRBV11-3 to TRBJ2-2; no firm D call. This CDR3 has 13 residues. CDR1 SGHNT and CDR2 YENEEA come from the germline V gene. The germline V and J ends were trimmed by 2 bases and 5 bases, with 6 bases remaining between them. DNA of the CDR3: TGTGCCAGCAGCTTAATAATAACCGGGGAGCTGTTTTTT. It is translated as CASSLIITGELFF. Filled out from reference TRBV11-3 and TRBJ2-2, the complete variable domain reads EAGVVQSPRYKIIEKKQPVAFWCNPISGHNTLYWYLQNLGQGPELLIRYENEEAVDDSQLPKDRFSAERLKGVDSTLKIQPAELGDSAVYLCASSLIITGELFFGEGSRLTVL.

The chain recombines TRBV6-6 with TRBJ2-7; D remains ambiguous. CDR3 length equals 13 residues. CDR1 and CDR2 (germline): MNHNY, SVGAGI (reference sequence). Trimming removed 0 bases at V and 6 bases at J, with 9 bases between. CDR3 protein: CASSYSNLGEQYF. In DNA form, the CDR3 reads TGTGCCAGCAGTTACTCGAATTTGGGCGAGCAGTACTTC.

The chain recombines TRBV5-1 with TRBJ2-1, with D possibly matching TRBD1 (5 bases). V lost 4 bases and J 1 base, leaving 15 bases between the germline ends. Per germline, CDR1 SGHRS and CDR2 YFSETQ. This CDR3 region has 16 residues. In DNA form, the CDR3 reads TGCGCCAGCAGCGGGCCTGGGGCCGGGTCCTACAATGAGCAGTTCTTC. Its translation: CASSGPGAGSYNEQFF.

Note on this clone: This clone may be a read error of a much larger clone one base away. The chain employs TRBV5-1 and TRBJ1-6, with a weak D call TRBD1 (6 bases). V shed 0 bases and J shed 7 bases, with 11 bases lying between them. CDR1 is SGHRS, CDR2 YFSETQ, per germline. CDR3 length: 15 amino acids. CDR3 nucleotides: TGCGCCAGCAGCTTGGACAGGGTCTCGAATTCACCCCTCCACTTT. Amino acid sequence: CASSLDRVSNSPLHF.

V is TRBV19 and J is TRBJ1-1; possible D gene TRBD1, 6 bases. Germline V gene data show CDR1 as LNHDA and CDR2 as SQIVND (reference sequence). CDR3 length equals 14 residues. Trimming pared 6 bases from V and 5 bases from J, leaving 16 bases between. This CDR3 reads CASSQQGLGTEAFF. The DNA for the CDR3 is TGTGCCAGTAGCCAACAGGGTTTAGGAACTGAAGCTTTCTTT. The variable domain in full, completed from reference TRBV19 and TRBJ1-1, reads DGGITQSPKYLFRKEGQNVTLSCEQNLNHDAMYWYRQDPGQGLRLIYYSQIVNDFQKGDIAEGYSVSREKKESFPLTVTSAQKNPTAFYLCASSQQGLGTEAFFGQGTRLTVV.

V usage is TRBV4-1 and J usage is TRBJ2-7, with D perhaps given as TRBD1 or TRBD2 (5 bases each). Trimming removed 3 bases at V and 6 bases at J, with 18 bases between. Germline lookup yields CDR1 MGHRA and CDR2 YSYEKL. This CDR3 is built from 15 residues. The CDR3 here is CASSQPKGLGVEQYF. The CDR3 nucleotides are TGCGCCAGCAGCCAGCCCAAGGGGTTGGGGGTCGAGCAGTACTTC.

The rearrangement joins TRBV7-6 to TRBJ2-3, with TRBD2 matching 10 bases. The germline V gene encodes CDR1 SGHVS and CDR2 FNYEAQ. There are 16 residues in the CDR3. J gave up 4 bases and V 2 bases, and 6 bases lay outside the gene matches. CDR3: CASSLPLSGGADTQYF. CDR3 nucleotides: TGTGCCAGCAGCTTACCCCTCAGCGGGGGGGCAGATACGCAGTATTTT. Looking up the rest from reference TRBV7-6 and TRBJ2-3 gives the full variable domain: GAGVSQSPRYKVTKRGQDVALRCDPISGHVSLYWYRQALGQGPEFLTYFNYEAQQDKSGLPNDRFSAERPEGSISTLTIQRTEQRDSAMYRCASSLPLSGGADTQYFGPGTRLTVL.

V is TRBV29-1 and J is TRBJ1-5, with D unresolved. V was pared by 2 bases and J by 6 bases, with 11 bases between. CDR3 length: 13 amino acids. The V gene's germline CDR1 is SQVTM and CDR2 ANQGSEA. The CDR3 DNA sequence: TGCAGCGTTGAAATTTCGGCCGGTCAGCCCCAGCATTTT. This encodes CSVEISAGQPQHF.

Of note for this clone: The junction differs from germline at one of its ends, possibly a read error. The chain joins TRBV12-5 to TRBJ2-3; the D gene is possibly TRBD2 (6 bases). The CDR3 spans 12 residues. The germline CDR1 and CDR2 sequences are LGHNT and FRNRAP. DNA of the CDR3: TGTGCTAGTGGTTTGACGGGAGATCCGCAGTATTTT. It codes for CASGLTGDPQYF. Supplemented by reference TRBV12-5 and TRBJ2-3, the full variable domain reads DARVTQTPRHKVTEMGQEVTMRCQPILGHNTVFWYRQTMMQGLELLAYFRNRAPLDDSGMPKDRFSAEMPDATLATLKIQPSEPRDSAVYFCASGLTGDPQYFGPGTRLTVL.